This T cell receptor (beta chain) stems from a study of Ad26.COV2.S vaccination and SARS-CoV-2 variants. The data were produced by immunoSEQ multiplex PCR, yet TCRdb's version contains in-frame clones alone and is incomplete. The sample has 250,000 to 300,000 clones, about 89% seen once. This clone has more than one count but fewer than ten. J lost 5 bases, V lost 0 bases, and 6 bases had no gene match. The CDR3 is 15 residues long. Germline CDR1 and CDR2: KGHSH and LQKENI. Treatment: over 15 received Ad26.COV2.S at low or high dose, single or two shots; about 5 received placebo; per-sample allocation not given. The samples date from day 63 after the first vaccine or placebo injection.

The source is a person aged 18-60 years who received the Ad26.COV2.S COVID-19 vaccine or a placebo. This specimen consisted of peripheral blood, obtained in a trial of Ad26.COV2.S vaccine versus placebo. The V call is TRBV18, the J call TRBJ2-7; 8 nucleotides agree with TRBD1. In DNA, the CDR3 is TGTGCCAGCTCACCACCGGGTCAGGGGGCCAACGAGCAGTACTTC. Residues: CASSPPGQGANEQYF.